These 26 T cell receptor beta chains were sequenced from one sample in a study of CD8 T cells in ankylosing spondylitis. These receptors lack a known antigen. The study, taken as a whole, reports: Seemingly characteristic of ankylosing spondylitis blood was a TCR beta motif consisting of about 8 highly homologous variants.

Each CDR3 protein gets one entry after TCRdb re-called the 5' RACE reads with MiXCR. Of about 220,000 distinct CDR3 sequences detected, 15% to 20% appear once; the ten largest clones hold roughly 46%. The material sequenced was blood, either unsorted or a sorted T cell fraction (not recorded which). The origin of the receptors is a male donor with ankylosing spondylitis.

This clonotype appeared many times. The rearrangement uses TRBV11-3 and TRBJ2-1, with unresolved D. Germline V lookup: CDR1 SGHNT, CDR2 YENEEA. The germline V and J ends were trimmed by 1 base and 9 bases, with 13 bases remaining between them. This CDR3 comprises 14 residues. The CDR3 reads CASSLGARWGEQFF. The CDR3 DNA sequence: TGTGCCAGCAGCTTAGGGGCACGGTGGGGTGAGCAGTTCTTC.

This clonotype was observed many times. The chain couples TRBV6-5 to TRBJ2-3; 8 nucleotides line up with TRBD2. This CDR3 has 13 amino acids. CDR1 is MNHEY, CDR2 SVGAGI, per germline. The J segment lost 7 bases and the V segment lost 4 bases, leaving 4 bases of the junction unmatched. CDR3 in DNA: TGTGCCAGCAGTTCCGGGGGGGCCAATACGCAGTATTTT. Encoded protein: CASSSGGANTQYF.

The table lists this clonotype with many counts. The chain employs TRBV4-3 and TRBJ2-7; unclear D gene. This CDR3 is 13 amino acids long. Germline assignment: CDR1 LGHNA and CDR2 YSLEER. The V end was cut by 1 base, the J end by 3 bases, with 7 bases between. The CDR3 DNA is TGCGCCAGCAGCCAAGTAGTCAGCTACGAGCAGTACTTC. This sequence encodes CASSQVVSYEQYF.

This rearrangement joins TRBV4-1 to TRBJ1-2; maybe TRBD1 (6 bases). V was clipped by 0 bases and J by 6 bases, with 11 bases between them. This CDR3 contains 14 residues. Looked up from germline, CDR1 is MGHRA and CDR2 is YSYEKL. CDR3 residues: CASSQDTGMDGYTF. The CDR3 DNA is TGCGCCAGCAGCCAAGACACAGGGATGGATGGCTACACCTTC.

V gene TRBV18 combines with J gene TRBJ2-1, with 9 bases identical to TRBD2. Trimming took 2 bases from V and 4 from J; bases not matched to a gene: 18. This CDR3 is built from 20 residues. The germline V gene has CDR1 KGHSH and CDR2 LQKENI. The CDR3 nucleotides read TGTGCCAGCTCACCAGGCGCTAGCGGGGAGACCGTTCTTACGTACAATGAGCAGTTCTTC. It is translated as CASSPGASGETVLTYNEQFF.

This clonotype occurred a few times. The rearrangement joins TRBV3-1 to TRBJ2-5; TRBD2 matches 13 bases. The CDR3 is made up of 15 amino acids. Germline CDR1 reads LGHDT; CDR2 reads YNNKEL (reference sequence). After removal of 5 bases from V and 3 bases from J, the junction contained 3 bases not matched to a gene. The CDR3 region is CASSAGTSGEETQYF. Here the CDR3 DNA reads TGTGCCAGCAGCGCGGGGACTAGCGGGGAAGAGACCCAGTACTTC.

This clonotype was picked up a small number of times. V usage is TRBV15 and J usage is TRBJ1-1, with D unresolved. The CDR3 has 13 residues. Germline V gene sequence: CDR1 LNHNV, CDR2 YYDKDF (reference sequence). V shed 4 bases and J shed 7 bases, with 13 bases lying between them. The DNA of the CDR3 is TGTGCCACCAGCACAATCCCAGGACTTGAAGCTTTCTTT. This sequence encodes CATSTIPGLEAFF.

This clonotype was detected a few times. The chain couples TRBV11-2 to TRBJ2-3, with TRBD1 matching 9 bases. Germline-derived CDR1 and CDR2 are SGHAT and FQNNGV. The V gene end was trimmed by 5 bases and the J gene end by 3 bases; junction bases not matched to a gene: 9. The CDR3 runs to 16 residues. Written as DNA, the CDR3 is TGTGCCAGCAGCCCACTGGGACAGGGAATAACAGATACGCAGTATTTT. Protein product: CASSPLGQGITDTQYF.

A few counts support this clonotype. The V gene is TRBV27, the J gene TRBJ2-7; 13 nucleotides line up with TRBD2. Germline V gene sequence: CDR1 MNHEY, CDR2 SMNVEV (reference sequence). The V gene end was trimmed by 6 bases and the J gene end by 9 bases; junction bases not matched to a gene: 8. The CDR3 consists of 14 residues. CDR3 region: CASSPGTSGTAQYF. As DNA, the CDR3 is TGTGCCAGCAGCCCCGGGACTAGCGGGACAGCGCAGTACTTC.

In its sample, this clonotype was seen a few times. The chain recombines TRBV9 with TRBJ2-3; 11 nucleotides line up with TRBD2. The CDR3 spans 16 residues. In germline, CDR1 is SGDLS, CDR2 YYNGEE. J lost 0 bases, V lost 3 bases, and 3 bases had no gene match. This CDR3 is CASSAGLAASTDTQYF. The CDR3 DNA is TGTGCCAGCAGCGCGGGACTAGCGGCTAGCACAGATACGCAGTATTTT.

This clonotype was detected only a few times. The V and J genes are TRBV5-1 and TRBJ2-5; 8 positions match TRBD2. The CDR3 loop spans 12 amino acids. Germline V gives CDR1 SGHRS, CDR2 YFSETQ. Trimming took 7 bases from V and 5 from J; bases not matched to a gene: 4. CDR3 amino acids: CASRGGQETQYF. The CDR3, as DNA: TGCGCCAGCCGGGGGGGCCAGGAGACCCAGTACTTC.

The rearrangement joins TRBV6-1 to TRBJ2-1; 7 bases align to TRBD2. Trimming removed 5 bases from V and 7 bases from J; junction bases left unmatched: 8. Per the germline V gene, CDR1 is MNHNS and CDR2 is SASEGT. The CDR3 has 14 residues. The CDR3 spells CASSTPLAVNEQFF. DNA for the CDR3: TGTGCCAGCAGTACCCCGCTAGCGGTTAATGAGCAGTTCTTC.

This clonotype was seen more than once but under ten times. The chain links TRBV6-1 to TRBJ1-6; D not certain. In germline, CDR1 is MNHNS, CDR2 SASEGT. The CDR3 is 14 amino acids. Between the trimmed V and J ends, which lost 8 bases and 1 base, there was a span of 9 bases. CDR3 nucleotides: TGTGCCAGCGGGCAGGTTTCCTATAATTCACCCCTCCACTTT. Translating it yields CASGQVSYNSPLHF.

CDR3 sequence reads: CSALGLVSFLETQYF. CDR3 coding DNA: TGCAGTGCCCTTGGACTAGTCTCATTCCTGGAGACCCAGTACTTC. The V gene is TRBV20-1, the J gene TRBJ2-5, with 7 bases matching TRBD2. Germline values: CDR1 DFQATT, CDR2 SNEGSKA (reference sequence). The CDR3 is made up of 15 amino acids. V was clipped by 6 bases and J by 5 bases; unmatched bases: 15.

The table lists this clonotype with a few counts. This rearrangement joins TRBV15 to TRBJ1-3, with unresolved D. This CDR3 spans 17 amino acids. Germline V gives CDR1 LNHNV, CDR2 YYDKDF (reference sequence). V lost 0 bases to trimming and J lost 4 bases, with 16 bases between them. The DNA for the CDR3 is TGTGCCACCAGCAGAGATCGAGCAGAAGGAACGGGAAACACCATATATTTT. Translating gives CATSRDRAEGTGNTIYF.

This chain connects TRBV7-9 to TRBJ1-1; D remains ambiguous. The germline V gene encodes CDR1 SEHNR and CDR2 FQNEAQ (reference sequence). V was pared by 4 bases and J by 0 bases, with 15 bases between. This CDR3 has 16 amino acids. The CDR3 DNA sequence: TGTGCCAGCAGCTCAAAGGAGCGGCTGATGAACACTGAAGCTTTCTTT. The encoded protein is CASSSKERLMNTEAFF.

This clonotype occurred a few times. The chain employs TRBV4-1 and TRBJ1-5; D is uncertain. There are 15 residues in the CDR3. Between the trimmed V and J ends, which lost 1 base and 0 bases, there was a span of 7 bases. Germline V lookup: CDR1 MGHRA, CDR2 YSYEKL. CDR3 region: CASSQGRVSNQPQHF. As DNA, the CDR3 is TGCGCCAGCAGCCAAGGAAGGGTTAGCAATCAGCCCCAGCATTTT.

The chain recombines TRBV11-3 with TRBJ1-4; a weak D match, TRBD1 (5 bases). The V gene lost 5 bases and the J gene lost 9 bases, with 16 bases spanning the gap. This CDR3 is built from 14 residues. In germline, CDR1 is SGHNT, CDR2 YENEEA. CDR3 residues: CASSAGADKKKLFF. The CDR3 DNA follows: TGTGCCAGCAGCGCCGGGGCAGATAAGAAAAAACTGTTTTTT.

The chain links TRBV20-1 to TRBJ2-2; D remains unclear. CDR1 and CDR2 (germline): DFQATT, SNEGSKA (reference sequence). The CDR3 spans 11 residues. Trimming stripped 6 bases from V and 7 bases from J, with 9 bases between. The CDR3 is CSAPLNGELFF. The CDR3 nucleotides read TGCAGTGCCCCTTTGAACGGGGAGCTGTTTTTT.

The chain links TRBV6-1 to TRBJ2-1, with TRBD2 matching over 8 bases. Trimming at V came to 4 bases and at J to 8 bases, leaving 7 bases not matched to a gene. CDR3 size: 14 residues. Germline CDR1 MNHNS, CDR2 SASEGT. The DNA for the CDR3 is TGTGCCAGCAGTGGAGCGGGAGAGGTAGATGAGCAGTTCTTC. This sequence encodes CASSGAGEVDEQFF.

As DNA, the CDR3 is TGCGCCAGCAGCCATGAGGACAGGCGGGGAGAGACCCAGTACTTC. Protein: CASSHEDRRGETQYF. The chain joins TRBV4-1 to TRBJ2-5, with D perhaps TRBD1 (7 bases). V lost 3 bases, J lost 4 bases, and 15 bases lay in between. The CDR3 has 15 amino acids. CDR1 and CDR2 (germline): MGHRA, YSYEKL.

This chain links TRBV27 with TRBJ2-3, with 7 bases fitting TRBD2. The CDR3 is made up of 14 amino acids. CDR1 and CDR2 from the germline V gene are MNHEY and SMNVEV (reference sequence). J lost 2 bases, V lost 6 bases, and 5 bases had no gene match. The chain's CDR3 is CASSVAGDTDTQYF. The CDR3 region has the DNA TGTGCCAGCAGCGTGGCGGGAGACACAGATACGCAGTATTTT.

This clonotype was counted ten times or more. The rearrangement links TRBV29-1 to TRBJ2-3, with 9 nucleotides matching TRBD1. The CDR3 is 16 residues long. J gave up 3 bases and V 3 bases, and 10 bases lay outside the gene matches. The germline gives CDR1 SQVTM, CDR2 ANQGSEA. The CDR3 bases are TGCAGCGTTGAGTCATGGCGGGACAGGGCGACAGATACGCAGTATTTT. Protein product: CSVESWRDRATDTQYF.

This clonotype was counted only a few times. The genes are TRBV29-1 and TRBJ2-7, with 7 nucleotides matching TRBD2. V was pared by 4 bases and J by 3 bases, with 9 bases of the junction left unmatched. Germline V gene data show CDR1 as SQVTM and CDR2 as ANQGSEA. The CDR3 has 14 residues. The CDR3 loop reads CSVVVAGDLYEQYF. The CDR3, as DNA: TGCAGCGTTGTGGTTGCGGGGGACCTCTACGAGCAGTACTTC.

The chain is built from TRBV27 and TRBJ2-1; D not certain. Germline V CDR1 and CDR2: MNHEY, SMNVEV (reference sequence). The V gene lost 0 bases and the J gene lost 8 bases, with 11 bases spanning the gap. This CDR3 region has 14 residues. This CDR3 is CASSLSPSNDEQFF. The CDR3, as DNA: TGTGCCAGCAGTTTATCGCCCTCGAACGATGAGCAGTTCTTC.

This clonotype has at least ten counts. V is TRBV24-1 and J is TRBJ2-7, with 8 bases matching TRBD1. The CDR3 consists of 16 residues. Germline loops: CDR1 KGHDR, CDR2 SFDVKD. The junction had 15 bases not matched to a gene; V was cut back by 9 bases and J by 3 bases. The CDR3 sequence is CATVGDRNFLYYEQYF. For the CDR3, the DNA is TGTGCCACCGTGGGGGACAGGAATTTCCTTTACTACGAGCAGTACTTC.